This T cell receptor (beta chain) is from a study of early T cells in non-severe SARS-CoV-2 infection. Turning to the study itself: Chains from this unsorted whole-blood bulk RNA could not be paired.

With 2 bases clipped from V and 7 bases from J, the junction kept 0 bases outside the gene matches. The CDR3 loop spans 12 amino acids. Looked up from germline, CDR1 is MNHEY and CDR2 is SVGEGT. Separate cDNA molecules each had unique molecular identifiers attached to them. One entry per CDR3 protein, called by TCRdb with MiXCR from the 5' RACE reads. The table has around 40,000 distinct CDR3 sequences, 11% seen once. This clonotype was found a few times. Its target is not known. Study-wide points: VDJdb matching favored anti-spike CD8 responses, missing private and CD4 specificities.

The chain joins TRBV6-2 or TRBV6-3 to TRBJ1-2; 8 nucleotides agree with TRBD1. The sequenced sample consisted of whole blood. This receptor was taken from an adult who was a healthcare worker with PCR-confirmed SARS-CoV-2 infection or an uninfected control (not recorded which). The DNA of the CDR3 is TGTGCCAGCAGTTACGGGACAGGTGGCTACACCTTC. As protein: CASSYGTGGYTF.